The 13 T cell receptor beta chains below all came from one sample that was sequenced in a study of blood T cell repertoires in COVID-19. The repertoire was sequenced with immunoSEQ multiplex PCR; TCRdb's copy has only in-frame clones and lacks some. The sample records approximately 440,000 clones, around 88% being singletons. Sequencing was performed on peripheral blood. The source is a woman between 45 and 60 years old with COVID-19, enrolled during active disease.

The chain recombines TRBV21-1 with TRBJ1-1; the tabulated D call, TRBD1, remains unverified against the DNA. TRBV21-1 is a pseudogene. This CDR3 region has 15 residues. The CDR3 loop reads CASSKDNSMNTEAFF. DNA for the CDR3: TGTGCCAGCAGCAAGGACAACTCCATGAACACTGAAGCTTTCTTT.

The chain carries TRBV7-2 and TRBJ1-2; D gene unclear. Between the trimmed V and J ends, which lost 1 base and 6 bases, there was a span of 9 bases. Germline V CDR1 and CDR2: SGHTA, FQGNSA. CDR3 length equals 13 residues. CDR3 DNA: TGTGCCAGCAGCTTAGGAACAGATGATGGCTACACCTTC. As protein: CASSLGTDDGYTF.

This clone came up once. The chain recombines TRBV3-1 (or the pseudogene TRBV3-2) with TRBJ1-1, with TRBD1 identical over 8 bases. The CDR3 has 16 amino acids. Germline-derived CDR1 and CDR2 are LGHDT and YNNKEL (reference sequence). Unmatched junction bases numbered 11, after V lost 1 base and J lost 7 bases. In DNA form, the CDR3 reads TGTGCCAGCAGCCAAGGTGGGCAGGGGGCGCCCAGTGAAGCTTTCTTT. This gives the protein CASSQGGQGAPSEAFF.

The V call is TRBV2, the J call TRBJ2-1; tentative D call: TRBD1 (6 bases). V lost 6 bases, J lost 6 bases, and 18 bases lay in between. The CDR3 contains 15 residues. The V gene's germline CDR1 is SNHLY and CDR2 FYNNEI. The CDR3 DNA follows: TGTGCCAGCAGGTCTGGGACATCGGTCGCCAATGAGCAGTTCTTC. Residues: CASRSGTSVANEQFF.

The genes are TRBV11-2 and TRBJ2-5, with TRBD2 identical over 7 bases. Germline CDR1 reads SGHAT; CDR2 reads FQNNGV. J gave up 5 bases and V 7 bases, and 7 bases lay outside the gene matches. This CDR3 comprises 13 residues. CDR3 sequence: CASTGLGGETQYF. CDR3 in DNA: TGTGCCAGCACCGGACTGGGGGGGGAGACCCAGTACTTC.

This clone appeared a single time. CDR3 sequence (DNA): TGTGCCAGCTCTATACAGGGGGGCCAAGGAGATACGCAGTATTTT. Translation: CASSIQGGQGDTQYF. The gene calls are TRBV9 and TRBJ2-3; 8 positions agree with TRBD1. CDR3 length equals 15 residues. V gave up 7 bases and J gave up 5 bases; unmatched junction bases: 12. Germline CDR1 reads SGDLS; CDR2 reads YYNGEE.

Only one count was recorded for this clone. V and J are TRBV6-5 and TRBJ1-2; D unresolved. The V and J ends lost 3 bases and 8 bases respectively, with 19 bases between them. Germline CDR1 reads MNHEY; CDR2 reads SVGAGI. CDR3 length equals 15 residues. The CDR3 bases are TGTGCCAGCAGTTATATCGGAGGGCCCCGTCAGGGCTACACCTTC. It encodes CASSYIGGPRQGYTF.

This clone was seen more than once but under ten times. The genes are TRBV27 and TRBJ1-1, with 7 bases fitting TRBD1. Germline V gene lookup returns CDR1 MNHEY and CDR2 SMNVEV (reference sequence). Unmatched junction bases numbered 7, after V lost 4 bases and J lost 11 bases. CDR3 length: 12 amino acids. As DNA, the CDR3 is TGTGCCAGCAGTTCCCACAGGGGACTGGCTTTCTTT. Translation: CASSSHRGLAFF.

The chain has TRBV5-1 and TRBJ2-2, with 7 bases matching TRBD2. This CDR3 is 14 amino acids long. V was pared by 5 bases and J by 5 bases, with 6 bases of the junction left unmatched. CDR1 and CDR2 (germline): SGHRS, YFSETQ. In nucleotides, the CDR3 is TGCGCCAGCAGAGCCGGGGGGACGACCGGGGAGCTGTTTTTT. Protein sequence: CASRAGGTTGELFF.

The gene calls are TRBV27 and TRBJ2-2; a weak D match, TRBD2 (6 bases). The CDR3 has 15 residues. Trimming took 10 bases from V and 3 from J, leaving 18 bases between them. Germline V lookup: CDR1 MNHEY, CDR2 SMNVEV (reference sequence). The CDR3 sequence: CATQAGGSYTGELFF. In DNA, the CDR3 is TGTGCCACCCAGGCCGGGGGAAGCTACACCGGGGAGCTGTTTTTT.

The chain is built from TRBV7-9 and TRBJ2-7; 8 bases match TRBD1. From germline, CDR1 is SEHNR and CDR2 FQNEAQ (reference sequence). The CDR3 runs 14 residues. With V trimmed by 3 bases and J by 2 bases, 3 bases remained unmatched. This CDR3 is CASSFDRGPYEQYF. In DNA, the CDR3 is TGTGCCAGCAGCTTTGACAGGGGTCCCTACGAGCAGTACTTC.

The V and J genes are TRBV14 and TRBJ2-7, with 9 bases that match TRBD1. J was trimmed by 4 bases and V by 3 bases; bases with no gene match: 7. CDR1 and CDR2 (germline): SGHDN, FVKESK. This CDR3 region has 15 residues. CDR3 loop: CASSHPGQGAYEQYF. The CDR3 region has the DNA TGTGCCAGCAGCCACCCGGGACAGGGTGCTTACGAGCAGTACTTC.

The V call is TRBV5-1, the J call TRBJ2-7, with TRBD2 matching over 10 bases. With V trimmed by 7 bases and J by 6 bases, 7 bases remained unmatched. This CDR3 spans 13 amino acids. Germline CDR1 reads SGHRS; CDR2 reads YFSETQ. In DNA form, the CDR3 reads TGCGCCAGCGGATTAGCGGGAGGCCGCGAGCAGTACTTC. It is translated as CASGLAGGREQYF.